This entry is about one TCR beta chain. Its antigen has not been determined. This entry comes from a study of monozygotic twins with inflammatory bowel disease (dated by TCRdb to between 2018 and 2021). Regarding the research as a whole: A total of roughly 28 monozygotic twin pairs were included in the full study, comprising nine German pairs (four IBD-concordant, five IBD-discordant) and 19 IBD-discordant Danish pairs. The search for disease-associated traits relied mainly on comparing, within discordant pairs, IBD patients with their genetically identical healthy co-twins. Each individual had, on average, about 151 000 unique TCRalpha sequences and 181 000 unique TCRbeta sequences available for analysis. The full study reports these points: TCRbeta repertoire diversity, by inverse Simpson index, was decreased in IBD patients compared with their healthy co-twins. Different T cell subtypes could not be distinguished in the analysis. Repertoire similarity did not differ between concordant and discordant twins, which could be due to limited statistical power. No single strong signal or clonotype linked to IBD turned up in the results, so the idea that one exists was not supported. Because patients were on differing immunosuppressive treatments, the repertoires may have picked up extra background noise and inter-individual variability. Compared with healthy twins, IBD patients had fewer clonotypes in common with other individuals, a difference most pronounced in patients showing signs of disease activity.

The CDR3, from cysteine to phenylalanine, totals 13 residues. The protein alone is recorded here. Taken from the germline V gene, the CDR1 and CDR2 loops are SGHTA and FQGTGA. Library prep was done by 5' RACE. Preparation of each TCR library used 3,500 to 4,500 ng of total RNA. For each sample, cDNA synthesis was carried out in eight separate reactions using SMARTScribe reverse transcriptase. Unique molecular identifiers containing a 6-nucleotide sample barcode were introduced through template switching during cDNA synthesis. Amplification of TCRalpha and TCRbeta cDNA involved two nested PCRs of 16 and 9 cycles, and each PCR was followed by bead purification. Before amplification, the cDNA was both treated with uracil DNA-glycosylase and purified with the QIAquick PCR purification kit. In the second PCR, Illumina TruSeq-compatible adapters and sample-specific barcodes were added. TapeStation and Qubit were used to check library quality and concentration, and around 5.2 ng of each library went into the pool. Pooled libraries were sequenced on an Illumina HiSeq2500 single-index Rapid Run with 2 x 100 bp reads and custom sequencing primers. Processing in the source paper ran as follows. MiGEC version 1.2.6 was used for UMI-based consensus assembly, which corrected PCR and sequencing errors. MiXCR version 2.1.1 handled V(D)J alignment, clonotype assembly and CDR3 extraction. Gene usage, clonotype sharing and MAIT/NKT TCR abundance were normalised by analysing the top 1000, 10 000 and 20 000 clonotypes per sample. Diversity was computed as the inverse Simpson index with the vegan R package after downsampling to 27 000 UMIs. Paired Mann-Whitney U tests on discordant twin pairs were used, with Benjamini-Hochberg multiple-testing correction. TCRdb reprocessed the reads and assigns one entry to each CDR3 protein sequence, leaving out DNA. TCRdb assigned the V and J calls; the authors' analysis was not used. This sample's listing comprises 200,000 to 250,000 distinct CDR3 sequences. Jointly, the top ten make up around 7.7% of the sample.

From each donor, a roughly 2.7 ml peripheral blood sample was collected into PAXgene tubes and stored at -80 degrees C. Total RNA was isolated from whole blood with the PAXgene blood miRNA kit on an automated QIAcube, without T cell sorting. Deep TCRalpha and TCRbeta repertoire profiling with unique molecular barcoding was performed on peripheral blood of monozygotic twin pairs concordant or discordant for inflammatory bowel disease. Smoking habits were recorded for all twin pairs, with individuals classified as current, former or never smokers. The chain is encoded by TRBV7-3 joined to TRBJ2-7; TCRdb calls TRBD1, which cannot be checked without DNA. The sample was blood. The sequence came from a human donor with ulcerative colitis or Crohn's disease, or a healthy co-twin of an affected twin (not recorded which). CDR3 region: CASRSPGTNEQYF.